One sample yielded the 27 T cell receptor beta chains listed below, sequenced in a study of T cell responses to AZD1222 COVID-19 vaccine. Repertoires were generated with immunoSEQ multiplex PCR, while TCRdb's copy carries only in-frame clones and drops some. The specimen's table records over 140,000 clones. Sequencing was done on a sample of peripheral blood. These receptors originate from an adult in good health.

The chain uses TRBV24-1 and TRBJ2-5; TRBD1 matches at 9 bases. V was pared by 4 bases and J by 5 bases, with 4 bases of the junction left unmatched. CDR3 length equals 14 residues. CDR1 is KGHDR, CDR2 SFDVKD, per germline. The CDR3 region is CATSESTGGETQYF. In DNA, the CDR3 is TGTGCCACCAGTGAGTCGACAGGGGGGGAGACCCAGTACTTC.

This chain connects TRBV7-2 to TRBJ1-5; D possibly corresponds to TRBD1 (5 bases). The germline V gene has CDR1 SGHTA and CDR2 FQGNSA. CDR3 length: 17 amino acids. Trimming stripped 3 bases from V and 4 bases from J, with 19 bases between. The CDR3 is CASSLTGTRGRNQPQHF. The CDR3 DNA follows: TGTGCCAGCAGCTTGACCGGGACCCGAGGGCGGAATCAGCCCCAGCATTTT.

About this clone itself: At one end, the junction sequence differs from germline, possibly due to a read error. The chain couples TRBV5-1 to TRBJ1-5; weak D call: TRBD1 (5 bases). Germline V gives CDR1 SGHRS, CDR2 YFSETQ. CDR3 length equals 11 residues. The CDR3 nucleotides are TGCGCCGGCAGGGTGCGTCAGCCCCAGCATTTT. Translated: CAGRVRQPQHF.

The J gene is TRBJ2-7, the V gene TRBV21-1; TRBD1 is the table's D call, not checked against the DNA. TRBV21-1 is a pseudogene segment. The CDR3 loop spans 14 amino acids. In nucleotides, the CDR3 is TGTGCCAGCAACCCGGGACAGACCCCGTTCGTGCAGTACTTC. Protein product: CASNPGQTPFVQYF.

The chain is built from TRBV5-5 and TRBJ1-6; D is uncertain. V gave up 0 bases and J gave up 7 bases, with 8 bases separating them. The germline CDR1 and CDR2 sequences are SGHKS and YYEKEE (reference sequence). The CDR3 consists of 14 residues. CDR3 nucleotides: TGTGCCAGCAGCTTGGGGACCCCAAATTCACCCCTCCACTTT. Its translation: CASSLGTPNSPLHF.

The chain couples TRBV4-2 to TRBJ1-1; maybe TRBD1 (5 bases). The CDR3 is made up of 19 amino acids. V lost 2 bases, J lost 0 bases, and 22 bases lay in between. Germline lookup yields CDR1 LGHNA and CDR2 YNFKEQ. CDR3 coding DNA: TGTGCCAGCAGCCAAACCCCTAGGGCAGGGTACCATATGAACACTGAAGCTTTCTTT. Translating it yields CASSQTPRAGYHMNTEAFF.

The V and J genes are TRBV30 and TRBJ1-2; the D gene is possibly TRBD1 (6 bases). CDR3 length equals 14 residues. The germline CDR1 and CDR2 sequences are GTSNPN and SVGIG (reference sequence). V dropped 8 bases and J dropped 4 bases, with 20 bases sitting between them. CDR3 loop: CARGGDIEAYGYTF. DNA of the CDR3: TGTGCCCGGGGAGGGGACATAGAAGCCTATGGCTACACCTTC.

The rearrangement uses TRBV2 and TRBJ1-1, with 8 bases identical to TRBD1. Germline loops: CDR1 SNHLY, CDR2 FYNNEI. The CDR3 consists of 14 residues. After removal of 6 bases from V and 4 bases from J, the junction contained 7 bases not matched to a gene. CDR3 in DNA: TGTGCCAGCAGGACGCAGGGGGCGCCCACTGAAGCTTTCTTT. Protein product: CASRTQGAPTEAFF. Combining the CDR3 with reference TRBV2 and TRBJ1-1 gives the whole variable domain EPEVTQTPSHQVTQMGQEVILRCVPISNHLYFYWYRQILGQKVEFLVSFYNNEISEKSEIFDDQFSVERPDGSNFTLKIRSTKLEDSAMYFCASRTQGAPTEAFFGQGTRLTVV.

This chain links TRBV2 with TRBJ1-1; D ambiguous. This CDR3 is built from 13 residues. The V gene lost 6 bases and the J gene lost 5 bases, with 13 bases spanning the gap. CDR1 is SNHLY and CDR2 is FYNNEI in the germline V gene. CDR3 region: CASRLGSETEAFF. The CDR3 nucleotides are TGTGCCAGCAGGCTGGGCTCAGAAACTGAAGCTTTCTTT.

On this clone itself: Other DNA sequences in this specimen translate into the identical CDR3. The chain recombines TRBV6-6 with TRBJ1-5; TRBD1 is a possible D gene (5 bases). Germline V gene sequence: CDR1 MNHNY, CDR2 SVGAGI (reference sequence). V lost 5 bases and J 4 bases, leaving 21 bases between the germline ends. The CDR3 loop spans 17 amino acids. The CDR3 nucleotides read TGTGCCAGCAGTCCGCGGGACGGCCGTTTTGGAAATCAGCCCCAGCATTTT. Its translation is CASSPRDGRFGNQPQHF.

The CDR3 region is CASSVGRYLYNEQFF. As DNA, the CDR3 is TGTGCCAGCAGCGTAGGCAGGTATCTTTACAATGAGCAGTTCTTC. The rearrangement links TRBV9 to TRBJ2-1; D is undetermined. Germline V gene data show CDR1 as SGDLS and CDR2 as YYNGEE. Trimming took off 0 bases at V and 4 bases at J, with 11 bases between the two ends. The CDR3 has 15 residues.

The rearrangement joins TRBV11-2 to TRBJ1-4; the D is unclear. The germline V gene encodes CDR1 SGHAT and CDR2 FQNNGV. The length of the CDR3 is 12 residues. Trimming shortened V by 5 bases and J by 7 bases, and 8 bases separated the two germline ends. CDR3 coding DNA: TGTGCCAGCAGCCAGAGGCCTGAAAAACTGTTTTTT. Translated: CASSQRPEKLFF.

The V and J genes are TRBV30 and TRBJ1-6; D is uncertain. Trimming pared 2 bases from V and 8 bases from J, leaving 10 bases between. The CDR3 spans 13 residues. From germline, CDR1 is GTSNPN and CDR2 SVGIG (reference sequence). As DNA, the CDR3 is TGTGCCTGGAGTAGGAGTTGGGATTCACCCCTCCACTTT. Translation: CAWSRSWDSPLHF.

This rearrangement joins TRBV7-9 to TRBJ1-4; D possibly corresponds to TRBD1 (5 bases). The CDR3 runs 19 residues. The V gene's germline CDR1 is SEHNR and CDR2 FQNEAQ (reference sequence). With 4 bases removed from V and 0 bases from J, the gap between germline ends came to 21 bases. The CDR3 spells CASSSPPGGGGTTNEKLFF. The CDR3 nucleotides read TGTGCCAGCAGCTCCCCTCCGGGGGGGGGAGGGACAACTAATGAAAAACTGTTTTTT.

V gene TRBV6-4 combines with J gene TRBJ1-1; tentative D call: TRBD1 (5 bases). The CDR3 runs to 14 residues. With 5 bases removed from V and 3 bases from J, the gap between germline ends came to 13 bases. Per the germline V gene, CDR1 is MRHNA and CDR2 is SNTAGT. The CDR3 here is CASSMRTGDTEAFF. The CDR3 DNA follows: TGTGCCAGCAGTATGCGGACGGGGGACACTGAAGCTTTCTTT.

The chain links TRBV2 to TRBJ1-2; D is possibly TRBD1 (5 bases). CDR1 is SNHLY, CDR2 FYNNEI, per germline. Trimming removed 5 bases from V and 5 bases from J, with 12 bases in between. The CDR3 runs 13 residues. CDR3 coding DNA: TGTGCCAGCAGTCCCGGGACGTCTTATGGCTACACCTTC. Amino acids: CASSPGTSYGYTF.

The chain links TRBV5-6 to TRBJ1-5; possible D gene TRBD1, 5 bases. Per the germline V gene, CDR1 is SGHDT and CDR2 is YYEEEE. Trimming removed 2 bases from V and 2 bases from J, with 14 bases in between. The CDR3 is 16 amino acids. The chain's CDR3 is CASSFRGGDGNQPQHF. The DNA for the CDR3 is TGTGCCAGCAGCTTCCGGGGGGGTGATGGCAATCAGCCCCAGCATTTT. Complete variable domain (other parts from reference TRBV5-6 and TRBJ1-5): DAGVTQSPTHLIKTRGQQVTLRCSPKSGHDTVSWYQQALGQGPQFIFQYYEEEERQRGNFPDRFSGHQFPNYSSELNVNALLLGDSALYLCASSFRGGDGNQPQHFGDGTRLSIL.

Here the CDR3 DNA reads TGTGCCAGCAGCCCGAAAGGTAGAGGGGTGCGCCCTGATAATTCACCCCTCCACTTT. Residues: CASSPKGRGVRPDNSPLHF. The genes are TRBV5-8 and TRBJ1-6, with a weak D call TRBD1 (5 bases). Per germline, CDR1 SGHTS and CDR2 YDEGEE. The CDR3 loop spans 19 amino acids. V lost 4 bases and J lost 5, with 25 bases in between.

The CDR3 region is CASSPIGGPEAFF. The CDR3 DNA reads as TGCGCCAGCAGCCCCATTGGGGGACCTGAAGCTTTCTTT. The V and J genes are TRBV5-1 and TRBJ1-1; TRBD1 is a possible D gene (5 bases). This CDR3 is 13 amino acids long. Germline CDR1 SGHRS, CDR2 YFSETQ. Trimming cost V 4 bases and J 6 bases, with 13 bases left between them.

The chain recombines TRBV6-5 with TRBJ1-2; D not resolved. The CDR3 has 12 residues. Trimming cost V 11 bases and J 4 bases, with 14 bases left between them. Germline lookup yields CDR1 MNHEY and CDR2 SVGAGI. As DNA, the CDR3 is TGTGCCTGCTACCGGAGTGGCTATGGCTACACCTTC. Amino acid sequence: CACYRSGYGYTF.

This rearrangement joins TRBV28 to TRBJ2-2; D unclear. The CDR3 has 13 residues. Trimming pared 6 bases from V and 6 bases from J, leaving 11 bases between. The germline gives CDR1 MDHEN, CDR2 SYDVKM. The DNA for the CDR3 is TGTGCCAGCAGACTTCCCGCAGCCGGGGAGCTGTTTTTT. As protein: CASRLPAAGELFF.

This sequence joins TRBV11-3 and TRBJ2-1; 9 bases line up with TRBD1. This CDR3 has 15 amino acids. From germline, CDR1 is SGHNT and CDR2 YENEEA. V gave up 5 bases and J gave up 3 bases; unmatched junction bases: 5. The CDR3, as DNA: TGTGCCAGCAGCGAGACAGGGGGGAACTACAATGAGCAGTTCTTC. Its protein product is CASSETGGNYNEQFF.

This chain links TRBV5-6 with TRBJ2-7; tentative D call: TRBD2 (6 bases). V lost 0 bases and J 4 bases, leaving 11 bases between the germline ends. The CDR3 totals 14 residues. Germline values: CDR1 SGHDT, CDR2 YYEEEE. In DNA form, the CDR3 reads TGTGCCAGCAGCTTGGGGGGAGGAGGATACGAGCAGTACTTC. Translating gives CASSLGGGGYEQYF.

The genes are TRBV19 and TRBJ2-2; D remains unclear. The ends were cut back, 5 bases at V and 0 bases at J, with 7 bases in the middle. Per germline, CDR1 LNHDA and CDR2 SQIVND (reference sequence). The CDR3 is made up of 14 amino acids. CDR3 DNA: TGTGCCAGTAGTTGGAGTTCGAACACCGGGGAGCTGTTTTTT. Translated: CASSWSSNTGELFF. Full variable domain (remainder filled in from reference TRBV19 and TRBJ2-2): DGGITQSPKYLFRKEGQNVTLSCEQNLNHDAMYWYRQDPGQGLRLIYYSQIVNDFQKGDIAEGYSVSREKKESFPLTVTSAQKNPTAFYLCASSWSSNTGELFFGEGSRLTVL.

V gene TRBV12-5 combines with J gene TRBJ1-1; D is undetermined. Germline CDR1 LGHNT, CDR2 FRNRAP. The length of the CDR3 is 18 residues. Trimming left V 0 bases short and J 4 bases short, with 21 bases between. This CDR3 reads CASGLVSSGFEPATEAFF. The CDR3 nucleotides read TGTGCTAGTGGTTTGGTAAGCTCGGGTTTCGAGCCTGCCACTGAAGCTTTCTTT.

V is TRBV29-1 and J is TRBJ1-2; possibly TRBD1 for D (6 bases). V shed 6 bases and J shed 4 bases, with 12 bases lying between them. This CDR3 has 12 residues. Germline CDR1 and CDR2: SQVTM and ANQGSEA. CDR3 protein: CSVGGGAYGYTF. DNA for the CDR3: TGCAGCGTCGGAGGGGGGGCCTATGGCTACACCTTC.

This chain links TRBV4-2 with TRBJ2-2; 12 bases line up with TRBD2. CDR3 size: 15 residues. Germline values: CDR1 LGHNA, CDR2 YNFKEQ. V shed 4 bases and J 7 bases; nucleotides not matched to a gene: 4. Here the CDR3 DNA reads TGTGCCAGCAGCCCCTGGACTAGCGGGGTCGGGGAGCTGTTTTTT. It codes for CASSPWTSGVGELFF.